The next 8 T cell receptor beta chains were all read from a single sample in a study of OX40 agonist ivuxolimab in advanced cancers. TCRdb's table, derived via immunoSEQ multiplex PCR, lists solely in-frame clones and lacks some. This table has tens of thousands of clones, about 86% appearing once. The sample consisted of CD4+ or CD8+ T cells sorted from blood, taken in a trial of the OX40 agonist ivuxolimab. The receptors were sampled from an adult with an advanced solid tumor such as melanoma, head and neck, liver or kidney cancer.

The sample holds one count of this clone. The rearrangement uses TRBV7-6 and TRBJ2-3; D perhaps matches TRBD2 (5 bases). CDR3 length: 15 amino acids. Germline lookup yields CDR1 SGHVS and CDR2 FNYEAQ. The germline V and J ends were trimmed by 3 bases and 5 bases, with 15 bases remaining between them. The CDR3 bases are TGTGCCAGCAGCTTCGACGGGATGGCTGAAGATACGCAGTATTTT. Residues: CASSFDGMAEDTQYF.

This clone showed up just once. The V gene is TRBV13, the J gene TRBJ1-4, with 9 nucleotides matching TRBD1. The CDR3 spans 15 residues. Germline V gene data show CDR1 as PRHDT and CDR2 as FYEKMQ (reference sequence). V was clipped by 0 bases and J by 10 bases; unmatched bases: 6. The chain's CDR3 is CASSLGGQGVGKLFF. The CDR3, as DNA: TGTGCCAGCAGCTTAGGGGGACAGGGAGTTGGAAAACTGTTTTTT.

The CDR3 bases are TGCGCCAGCAGCCAGTATGAGGGGGATGGCAATCAGCCCCAGCATTTT. Translating gives CASSQYEGDGNQPQHF. The chain combines TRBV4-1 with TRBJ1-5; possible D gene TRBD1, 6 bases. Between the trimmed V and J ends, which lost 3 bases and 2 bases, there was a span of 14 bases. Germline V lookup: CDR1 MGHRA, CDR2 YSYEKL. CDR3 length: 16 residues.

The genes are TRBV21-1 and TRBJ1-1. TRBV21-1 counts as a pseudogene. CDR3 size: 18 residues. The chain's CDR3 is CASSIGPGGSHQNAEAFF. The CDR3 DNA follows: TGTGCCAGCAGCATAGGCCCCGGGGGTTCTCACCAGAACGCTGAAGCTTTCTTT.

This clone showed up just once. This rearrangement joins TRBV30 to TRBJ1-2; possible D gene TRBD1, 5 bases. The CDR3 extends over 13 amino acids. Trimming pared 2 bases from V and 3 bases from J, leaving 10 bases between. Germline assignment: CDR1 GTSNPN and CDR2 SVGIG (reference sequence). As DNA, the CDR3 is TGTGCCTGGAGTCCCCCAGGGTACTATGGCTACACCTTC. Protein: CAWSPPGYYGYTF.

J is TRBJ2-7 and V is TRBV2, with 7 bases aligning to TRBD2. CDR3 length: 13 amino acids. Unmatched junction bases numbered 7, after V lost 7 bases and J lost 4 bases. Per the germline V gene, CDR1 is SNHLY and CDR2 is FYNNEI. CDR3 region: CASNRGRSYEQYF. The CDR3 region has the DNA TGTGCCAGCAACCGCGGGAGATCTTACGAGCAGTACTTC.

This sequence joins TRBV4-2 and TRBJ2-5; TRBD2 is a possible D gene (5 bases). The CDR3 is 15 residues long. Trimming removed 1 base at V and 4 bases at J, with 13 bases between. CDR1 and CDR2 from the germline V gene are LGHNA and YNFKEQ. CDR3 nucleotide sequence: TGTGCCAGCAGCCAAGGGACTGGGTTCGGAGAGACCCAGTACTTC. It specifies CASSQGTGFGETQYF.

V usage is TRBV13 and J usage is TRBJ2-2; perhaps D is TRBD1 or TRBD2 (5 bases each). The CDR3 is 16 residues long. Germline loops: CDR1 PRHDT, CDR2 FYEKMQ (reference sequence). V was shortened by 5 bases and J by 5 bases, with 18 bases between the two germline ends. For the CDR3, the DNA is TGTGCCAGCAGCATTCTAGCTGGGGGACCAACCGGGGAGCTGTTTTTT. Its protein is CASSILAGGPTGELFF.